This TCR beta chain was found in a study of blood T cell repertoires in COVID-19. The wider study: Samples representing acute and convalescent COVID-19 were sourced from the United States, Italy and Spain.

Sequenced by immunoSEQ multiplex PCR; TCRdb stores in-frame clones only, minus some. In the table there are under 130,000 clones, about 88% of which are singletons. The trim removed 1 base at V and 1 base at J, leaving 5 bases unmatched. The CDR3 contains 17 residues. CDR1 MNHEY and CDR2 SMNVEV come from the germline V gene (reference sequence). The rearrangement uses TRBV27 and TRBJ1-3; 9 bases fit TRBD1. This clonotype originated in a human donor in a cohort sampled during active COVID-19. Source material: peripheral blood. The CDR3 reads CASSLFRQGGSGNTIYF. CDR3 DNA sequence: TGTGCCAGCAGTTTATTTAGACAGGGGGGTTCTGGAAACACCATATATTTT.